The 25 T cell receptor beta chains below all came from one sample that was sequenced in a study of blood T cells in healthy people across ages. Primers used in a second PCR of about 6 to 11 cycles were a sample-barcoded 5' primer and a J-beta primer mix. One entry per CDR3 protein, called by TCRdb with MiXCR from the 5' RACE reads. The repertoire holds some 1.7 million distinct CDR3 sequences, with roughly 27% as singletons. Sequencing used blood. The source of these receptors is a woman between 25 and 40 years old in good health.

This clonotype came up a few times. Written as DNA, the CDR3 is TGCGCCAGCAGCCCGAGCCCCACTAGCGGGACGACAGATACGCAGTATTTT. Its protein product is CASSPSPTSGTTDTQYF. This chain links TRBV5-1 with TRBJ2-3; TRBD2 matches at 10 bases. Trimming cost V 4 bases and J 3 bases; bases outside gene matches: 11. The CDR3 covers 17 residues. Germline assignment: CDR1 SGHRS and CDR2 YFSETQ.

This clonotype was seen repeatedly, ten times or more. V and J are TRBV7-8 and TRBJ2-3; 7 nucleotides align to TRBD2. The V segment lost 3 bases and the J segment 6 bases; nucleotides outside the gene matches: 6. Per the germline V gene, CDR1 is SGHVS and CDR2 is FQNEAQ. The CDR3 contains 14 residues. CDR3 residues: CASSFLADWDTQYF. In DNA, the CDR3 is TGTGCCAGCAGCTTCCTAGCGGATTGGGATACGCAGTATTTT.

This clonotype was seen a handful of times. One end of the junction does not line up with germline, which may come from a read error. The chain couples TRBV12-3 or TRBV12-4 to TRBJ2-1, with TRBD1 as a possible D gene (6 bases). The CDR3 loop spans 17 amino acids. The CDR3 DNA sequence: TGTGCCAGCAGTTCTCTTGGGACAAATAAACTCTACAATGGGCAGTTCTTC. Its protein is CASSSLGTNKLYNGQFF.

The CDR3 region is CASSIVGRWNTEAFF. DNA of the CDR3: TGTGCCAGTAGTATCGTCGGGCGCTGGAACACTGAAGCTTTCTTT. V and J are TRBV19 and TRBJ1-1; D ambiguous. Germline CDR1 reads LNHDA; CDR2 reads SQIVND (reference sequence). The V gene lost 3 bases and the J gene lost 1 base, with 12 bases spanning the gap. The CDR3 length is 15 residues.

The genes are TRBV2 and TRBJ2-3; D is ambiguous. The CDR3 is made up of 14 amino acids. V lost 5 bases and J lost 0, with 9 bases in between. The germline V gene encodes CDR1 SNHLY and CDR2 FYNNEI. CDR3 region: CASSKQLSTDTQYF. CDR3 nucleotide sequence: TGTGCCAGCAGTAAACAGCTGAGCACAGATACGCAGTATTTT.

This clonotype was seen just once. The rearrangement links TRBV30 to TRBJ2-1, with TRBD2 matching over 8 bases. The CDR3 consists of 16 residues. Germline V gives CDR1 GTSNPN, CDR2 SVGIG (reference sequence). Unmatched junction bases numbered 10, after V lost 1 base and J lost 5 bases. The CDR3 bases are TGTGCCTGGAGTGGTAGGCGGGGGGACTTCAACAATGAGCAGTTCTTC. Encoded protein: CAWSGRRGDFNNEQFF.

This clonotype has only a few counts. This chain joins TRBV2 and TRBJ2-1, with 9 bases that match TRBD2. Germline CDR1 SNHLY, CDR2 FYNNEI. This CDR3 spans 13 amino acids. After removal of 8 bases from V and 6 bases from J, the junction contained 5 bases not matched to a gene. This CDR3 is CASGSGSSNEQFF. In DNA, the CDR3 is TGTGCCAGCGGTAGCGGGAGCAGCAATGAGCAGTTCTTC.

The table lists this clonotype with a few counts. For the CDR3, the DNA is TGTGCCAGCAGTGGCCGTTTGGCAGGGTTGTACGAAAAACTGTTTTTT. It encodes CASSGRLAGLYEKLFF. The chain links TRBV12-3 or TRBV12-4 to TRBJ1-4; perhaps TRBD1 as D (5 bases). The CDR3 has 16 amino acids. Trimming removed 5 bases from V and 8 bases from J, with 21 bases in between.

CDR3 bases: TGCAGCGTTGAAGAGTCGGACGGCTTCTACGAGCAGTACTTC. Encoded protein: CSVEESDGFYEQYF. This chain links TRBV29-1 with TRBJ2-7, with D unclear. Trimming shortened V by 0 bases and J by 3 bases, and 12 bases separated the two germline ends. The CDR3 loop spans 14 amino acids. CDR1 and CDR2 from the germline V gene are SQVTM and ANQGSEA.

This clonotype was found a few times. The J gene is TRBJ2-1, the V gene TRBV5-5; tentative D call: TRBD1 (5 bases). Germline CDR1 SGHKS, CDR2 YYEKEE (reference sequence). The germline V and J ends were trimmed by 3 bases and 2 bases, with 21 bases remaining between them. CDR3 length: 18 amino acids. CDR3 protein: CASSSQVGRRGAYNEQFF. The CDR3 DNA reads TGTGCCAGCAGCTCGCAAGTCGGACGTAGGGGCGCCTACAATGAGCAGTTCTTC.

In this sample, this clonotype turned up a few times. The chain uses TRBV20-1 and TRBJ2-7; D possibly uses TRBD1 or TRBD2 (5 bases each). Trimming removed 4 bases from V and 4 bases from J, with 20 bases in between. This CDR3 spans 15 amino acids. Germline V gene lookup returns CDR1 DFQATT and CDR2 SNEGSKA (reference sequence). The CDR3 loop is CSAMGYRDRRYEQYF. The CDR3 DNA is TGCAGTGCTATGGGATACCGGGACCGCCGATACGAGCAGTACTTC.

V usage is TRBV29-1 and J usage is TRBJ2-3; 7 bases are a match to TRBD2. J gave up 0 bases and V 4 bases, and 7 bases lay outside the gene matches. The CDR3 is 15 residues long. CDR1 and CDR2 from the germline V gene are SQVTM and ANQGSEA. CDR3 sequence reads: CSVGIGSGSTDTQYF. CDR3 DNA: TGCAGCGTTGGAATAGGTAGCGGGAGCACAGATACGCAGTATTTT.

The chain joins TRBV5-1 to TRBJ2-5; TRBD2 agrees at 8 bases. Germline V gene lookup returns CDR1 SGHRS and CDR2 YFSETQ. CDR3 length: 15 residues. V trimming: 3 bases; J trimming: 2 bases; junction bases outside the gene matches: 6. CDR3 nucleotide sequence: TGCGCCAGCAGCTGGGGAGTAGCGGGGCAAGAGACCCAGTACTTC. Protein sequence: CASSWGVAGQETQYF.

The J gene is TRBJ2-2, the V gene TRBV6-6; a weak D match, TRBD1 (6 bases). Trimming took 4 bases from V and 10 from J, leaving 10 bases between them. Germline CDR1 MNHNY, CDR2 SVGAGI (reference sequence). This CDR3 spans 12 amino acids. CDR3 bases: TGTGCCAGCAGTTCCTCGGGACAGGAGCTGTTTTTT. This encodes CASSSSGQELFF.

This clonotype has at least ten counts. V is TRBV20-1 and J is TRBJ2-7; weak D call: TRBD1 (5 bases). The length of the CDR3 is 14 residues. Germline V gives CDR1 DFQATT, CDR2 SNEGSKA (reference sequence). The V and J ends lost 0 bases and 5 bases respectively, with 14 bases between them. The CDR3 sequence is CSARDPKQGDEQYF. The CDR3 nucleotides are TGCAGTGCTAGAGATCCTAAGCAAGGGGACGAGCAGTACTTC.

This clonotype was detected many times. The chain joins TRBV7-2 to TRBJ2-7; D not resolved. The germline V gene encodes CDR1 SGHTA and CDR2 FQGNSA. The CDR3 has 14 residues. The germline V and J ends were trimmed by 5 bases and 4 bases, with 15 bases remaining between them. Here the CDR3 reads CASSHPLAPYEQYF. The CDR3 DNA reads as TGTGCCAGCAGCCATCCTCTCGCGCCGTACGAGCAGTACTTC.

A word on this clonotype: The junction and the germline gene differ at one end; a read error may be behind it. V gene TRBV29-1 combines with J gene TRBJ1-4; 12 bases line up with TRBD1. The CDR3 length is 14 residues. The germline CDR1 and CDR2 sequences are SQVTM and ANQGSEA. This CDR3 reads CGVGGQGADEKLFF. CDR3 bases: TGCGGCGTTGGGGGACAGGGGGCGGATGAAAAACTGTTTTTT.

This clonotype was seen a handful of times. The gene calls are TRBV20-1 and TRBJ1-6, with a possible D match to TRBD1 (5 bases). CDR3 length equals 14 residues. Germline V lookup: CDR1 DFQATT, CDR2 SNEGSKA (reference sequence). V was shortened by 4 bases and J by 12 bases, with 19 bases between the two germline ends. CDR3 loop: CSATRGSAQGPLHF. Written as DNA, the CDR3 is TGCAGTGCTACCCGAGGGTCCGCCCAGGGACCCCTCCACTTT.

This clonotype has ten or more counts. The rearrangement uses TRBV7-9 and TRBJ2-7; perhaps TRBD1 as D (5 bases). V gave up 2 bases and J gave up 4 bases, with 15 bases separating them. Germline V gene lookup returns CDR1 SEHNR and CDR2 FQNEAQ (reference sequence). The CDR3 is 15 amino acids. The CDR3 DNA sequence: TGTGCCAGCAGCTTACTGCAGGACACTACTTACGAGCAGTACTTC. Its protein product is CASSLLQDTTYEQYF.

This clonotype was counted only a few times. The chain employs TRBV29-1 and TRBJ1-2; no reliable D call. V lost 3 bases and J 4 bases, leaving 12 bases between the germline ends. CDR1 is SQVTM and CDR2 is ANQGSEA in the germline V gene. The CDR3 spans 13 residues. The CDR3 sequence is CSVETGLVYGYTF. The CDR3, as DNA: TGCAGCGTTGAGACGGGTCTCGTCTATGGCTACACCTTC.

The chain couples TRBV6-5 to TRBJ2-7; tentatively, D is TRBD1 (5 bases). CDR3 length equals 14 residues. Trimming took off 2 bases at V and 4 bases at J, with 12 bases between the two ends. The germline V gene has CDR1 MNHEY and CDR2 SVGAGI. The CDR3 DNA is TGTGCCAGCAGTTACAGGGGCCCCCGTTACGAGCAGTACTTC. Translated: CASSYRGPRYEQYF.

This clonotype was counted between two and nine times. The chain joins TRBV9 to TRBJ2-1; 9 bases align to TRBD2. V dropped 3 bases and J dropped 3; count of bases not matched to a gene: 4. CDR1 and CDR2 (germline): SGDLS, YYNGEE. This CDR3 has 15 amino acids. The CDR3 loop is CASSADSGGYNEQFF. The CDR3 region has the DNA TGTGCCAGCAGCGCAGATAGCGGGGGCTACAATGAGCAGTTCTTC.

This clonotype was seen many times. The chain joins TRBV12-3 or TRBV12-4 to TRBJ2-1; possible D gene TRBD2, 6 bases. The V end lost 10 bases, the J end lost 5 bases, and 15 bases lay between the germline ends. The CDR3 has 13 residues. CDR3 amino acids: CAISPGTHNEQFF. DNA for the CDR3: TGTGCCATCTCCCCCGGGACTCACAATGAGCAGTTCTTC.

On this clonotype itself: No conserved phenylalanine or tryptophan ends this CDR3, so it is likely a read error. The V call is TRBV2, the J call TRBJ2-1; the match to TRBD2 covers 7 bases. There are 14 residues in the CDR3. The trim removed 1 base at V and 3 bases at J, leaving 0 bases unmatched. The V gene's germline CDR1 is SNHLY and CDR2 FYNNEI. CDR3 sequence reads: CASSEGDYYNEQFL. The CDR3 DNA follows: TGTGCCAGCAGTGAAGGGGACTACTACAATGAGCAGTTCTTA.

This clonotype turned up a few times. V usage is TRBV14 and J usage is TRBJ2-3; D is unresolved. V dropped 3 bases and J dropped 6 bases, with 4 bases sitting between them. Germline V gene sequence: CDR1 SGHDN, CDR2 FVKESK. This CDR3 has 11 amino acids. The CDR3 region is CASSHMDTQYF. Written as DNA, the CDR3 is TGTGCCAGCAGCCACATGGATACGCAGTATTTT.